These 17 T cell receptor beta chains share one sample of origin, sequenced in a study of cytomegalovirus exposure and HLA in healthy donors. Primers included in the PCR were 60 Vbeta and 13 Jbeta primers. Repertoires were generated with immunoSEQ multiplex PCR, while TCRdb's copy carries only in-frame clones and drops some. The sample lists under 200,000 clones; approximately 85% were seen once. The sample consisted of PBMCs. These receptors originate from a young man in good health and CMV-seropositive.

DNA for the CDR3: TGTGCCTGGAGTGCCGGGTCGCCCCGCGAGCAGTACTTC. Protein product: CAWSAGSPREQYF. The V and J genes are TRBV30 and TRBJ2-7; D is unresolved. The CDR3 length is 13 residues. Deletions cut 1 base from V and 6 bases from J, with 13 bases between. From germline, CDR1 is GTSNPN and CDR2 SVGIG (reference sequence). The full variable domain, completed using reference TRBV30 and TRBJ2-7, is SQTIHQWPATLVQPVGSPLSLECTVEGTSNPNLYWYRQAAGRGLQLLFYSVGIGQISSEVPQNLSASRPQDRQFILSSKKLLLSDSGFYLCAWSAGSPREQYFGPGTRLTVT.

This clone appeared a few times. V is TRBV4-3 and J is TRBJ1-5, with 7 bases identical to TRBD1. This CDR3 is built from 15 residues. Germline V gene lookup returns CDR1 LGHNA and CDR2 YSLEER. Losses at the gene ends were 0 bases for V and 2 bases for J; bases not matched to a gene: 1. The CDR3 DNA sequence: TGCGCCAGCAGCCAAGATGGACAGGGCAATCAGCCCCAGCATTTT. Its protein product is CASSQDGQGNQPQHF.

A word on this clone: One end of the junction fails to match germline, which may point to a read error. CDR3 nucleotides: TGTTCCAGCAGACCACAGGGAAGGGGTGAAAAACTGTTTTTT. Its translation: CSSRPQGRGEKLFF. This chain links TRBV7-9 with TRBJ1-4; maybe TRBD1 (6 bases). The CDR3 extends over 14 amino acids. Germline CDR1 SEHNR, CDR2 FQNEAQ (reference sequence).

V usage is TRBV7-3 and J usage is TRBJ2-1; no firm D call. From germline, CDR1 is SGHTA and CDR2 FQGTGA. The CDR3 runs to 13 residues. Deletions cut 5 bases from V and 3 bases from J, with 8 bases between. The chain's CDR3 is CASSAAGYNEQFF. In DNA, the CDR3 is TGTGCCAGCAGCGCCGCCGGCTACAATGAGCAGTTCTTC.

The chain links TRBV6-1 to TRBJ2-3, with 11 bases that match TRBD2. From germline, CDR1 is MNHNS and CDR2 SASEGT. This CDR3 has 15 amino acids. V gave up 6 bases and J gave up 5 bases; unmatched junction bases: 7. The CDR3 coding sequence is TGTGCCAGCAGGCCACTAGCGGGAGAAGGAGATACGCAGTATTTT. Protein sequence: CASRPLAGEGDTQYF.

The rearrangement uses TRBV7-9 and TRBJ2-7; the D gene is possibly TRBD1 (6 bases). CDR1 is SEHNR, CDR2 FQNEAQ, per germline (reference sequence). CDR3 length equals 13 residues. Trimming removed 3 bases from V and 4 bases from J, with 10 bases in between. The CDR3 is CASSLTGVYEQYV. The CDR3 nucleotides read TGTGCCAGCAGCTTGACAGGCGTGTACGAGCAGTACGTC.

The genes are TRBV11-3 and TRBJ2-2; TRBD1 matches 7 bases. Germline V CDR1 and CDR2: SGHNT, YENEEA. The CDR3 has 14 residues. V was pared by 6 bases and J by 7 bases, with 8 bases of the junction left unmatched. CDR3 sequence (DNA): TGTGCCAGCAGGATGACAGGGATCAGCGGGGAGCTGTTTTTT. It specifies CASRMTGISGELFF.

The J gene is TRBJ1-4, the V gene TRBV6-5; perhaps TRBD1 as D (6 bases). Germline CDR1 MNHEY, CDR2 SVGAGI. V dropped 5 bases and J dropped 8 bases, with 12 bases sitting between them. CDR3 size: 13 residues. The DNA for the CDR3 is TGTGCCAGCAGTGGAACAGGGCTGGAAAAACTGTTTTTT. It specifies CASSGTGLEKLFF.

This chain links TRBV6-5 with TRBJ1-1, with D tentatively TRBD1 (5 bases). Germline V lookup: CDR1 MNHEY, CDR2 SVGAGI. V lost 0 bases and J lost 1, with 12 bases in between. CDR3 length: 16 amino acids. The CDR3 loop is CASSYSRWGGNTEAFF. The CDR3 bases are TGTGCCAGCAGTTACTCGAGATGGGGGGGGAACACTGAAGCTTTCTTT.

Here the CDR3 reads CSSSIRSRSYEQYV. Written as DNA, the CDR3 is TGTTCCAGCAGCATAAGGTCCAGGTCCTACGAGCAGTACGTC. The rearrangement uses TRBV7-9 and TRBJ2-7, with D unresolved. The length of the CDR3 is 14 residues. The germline V gene encodes CDR1 SEHNR and CDR2 FQNEAQ (reference sequence).

The CDR3 is CASSFGTEEAFF. In DNA form, the CDR3 reads TGTGCCAGCAGCTTCGGGACAGAGGAAGCTTTCTTT. The chain uses TRBV7-9 and TRBJ1-1; TRBD1 agrees at 7 bases. Germline CDR1 and CDR2: SEHNR and FQNEAQ (reference sequence). V was clipped by 3 bases and J by 8 bases; unmatched bases: 3. The CDR3 is 12 amino acids.

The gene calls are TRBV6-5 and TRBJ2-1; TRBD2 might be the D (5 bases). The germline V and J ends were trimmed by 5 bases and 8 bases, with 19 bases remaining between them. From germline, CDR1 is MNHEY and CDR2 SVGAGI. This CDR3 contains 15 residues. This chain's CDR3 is CASSAPDWFGDEQFF. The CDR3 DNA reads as TGTGCCAGCAGTGCTCCGGACTGGTTTGGGGATGAGCAGTTCTTC.

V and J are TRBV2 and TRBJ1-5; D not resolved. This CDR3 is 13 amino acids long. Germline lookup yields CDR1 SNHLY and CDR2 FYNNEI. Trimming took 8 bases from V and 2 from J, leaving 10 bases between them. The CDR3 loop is CASEGVGNQPQHF. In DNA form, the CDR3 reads TGTGCCAGCGAGGGTGTAGGCAATCAGCCCCAGCATTTT.

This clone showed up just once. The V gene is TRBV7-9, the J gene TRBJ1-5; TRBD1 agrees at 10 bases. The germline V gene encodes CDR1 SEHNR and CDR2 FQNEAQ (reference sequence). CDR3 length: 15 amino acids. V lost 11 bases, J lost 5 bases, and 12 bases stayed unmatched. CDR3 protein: CADPPTGTGDQPQHF. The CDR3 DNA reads TGTGCCGACCCTCCGACAGGGACAGGGGATCAGCCCCAGCATTTT.

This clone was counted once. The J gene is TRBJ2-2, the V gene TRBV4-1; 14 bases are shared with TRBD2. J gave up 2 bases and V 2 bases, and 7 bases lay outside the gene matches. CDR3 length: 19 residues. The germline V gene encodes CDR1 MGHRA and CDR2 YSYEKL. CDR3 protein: CASSQPRLAGGLNTGELFF. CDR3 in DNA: TGCGCCAGCAGCCAACCCCGACTAGCGGGAGGGCTAAACACCGGGGAGCTGTTTTTT.

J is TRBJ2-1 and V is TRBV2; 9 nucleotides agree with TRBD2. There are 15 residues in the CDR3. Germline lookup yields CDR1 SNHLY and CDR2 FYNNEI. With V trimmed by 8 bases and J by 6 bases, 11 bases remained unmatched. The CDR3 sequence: CASAWAGGPSNEQFF. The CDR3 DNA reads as TGTGCCAGCGCCTGGGCGGGAGGGCCAAGCAATGAGCAGTTCTTC.

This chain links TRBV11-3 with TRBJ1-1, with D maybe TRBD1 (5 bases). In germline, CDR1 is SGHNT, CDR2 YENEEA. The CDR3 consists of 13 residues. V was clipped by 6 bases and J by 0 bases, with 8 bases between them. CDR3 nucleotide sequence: TGTGCCAGCAGTAGGGGCGTGAACACTGAAGCTTTCTTT. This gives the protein CASSRGVNTEAFF. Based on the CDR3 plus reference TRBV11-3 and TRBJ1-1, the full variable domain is EAGVVQSPRYKIIEKKQPVAFWCNPISGHNTLYWYLQNLGQGPELLIRYENEEAVDDSQLPKDRFSAERLKGVDSTLKIQPAELGDSAVYLCASSRGVNTEAFFGQGTRLTVV.